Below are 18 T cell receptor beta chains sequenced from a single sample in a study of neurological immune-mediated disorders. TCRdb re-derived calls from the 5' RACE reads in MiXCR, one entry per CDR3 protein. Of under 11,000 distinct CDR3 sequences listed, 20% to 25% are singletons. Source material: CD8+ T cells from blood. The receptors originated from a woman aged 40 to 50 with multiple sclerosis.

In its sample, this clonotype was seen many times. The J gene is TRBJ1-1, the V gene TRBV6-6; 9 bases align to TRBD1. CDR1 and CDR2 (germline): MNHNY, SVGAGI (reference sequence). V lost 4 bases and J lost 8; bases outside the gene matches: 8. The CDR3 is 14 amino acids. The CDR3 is CASSFGTGLGEAFF. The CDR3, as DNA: TGTGCCAGCAGTTTCGGGACAGGGTTAGGGGAAGCTTTCTTT.

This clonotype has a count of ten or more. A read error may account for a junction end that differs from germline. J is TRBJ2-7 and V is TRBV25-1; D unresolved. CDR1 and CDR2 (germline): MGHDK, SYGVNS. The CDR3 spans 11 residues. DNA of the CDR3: TGTGCCAGCAGTGAATCCTCCGAGCAGTACTTC. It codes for CASSESSEQYF.

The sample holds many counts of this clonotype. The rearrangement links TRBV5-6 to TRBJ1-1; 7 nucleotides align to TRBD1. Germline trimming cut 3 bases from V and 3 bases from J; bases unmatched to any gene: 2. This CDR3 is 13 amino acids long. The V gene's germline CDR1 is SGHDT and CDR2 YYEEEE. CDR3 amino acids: CASSWGQHTEAFF. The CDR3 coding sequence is TGTGCCAGCAGCTGGGGACAGCACACTGAAGCTTTCTTT.

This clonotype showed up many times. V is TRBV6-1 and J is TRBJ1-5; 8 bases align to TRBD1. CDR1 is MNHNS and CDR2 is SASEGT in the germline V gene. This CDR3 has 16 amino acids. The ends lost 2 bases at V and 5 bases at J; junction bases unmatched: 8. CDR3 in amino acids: CASSEYQGQAYQPQHF. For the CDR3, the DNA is TGTGCCAGCAGTGAATATCAGGGACAGGCCTATCAGCCCCAGCATTTT.

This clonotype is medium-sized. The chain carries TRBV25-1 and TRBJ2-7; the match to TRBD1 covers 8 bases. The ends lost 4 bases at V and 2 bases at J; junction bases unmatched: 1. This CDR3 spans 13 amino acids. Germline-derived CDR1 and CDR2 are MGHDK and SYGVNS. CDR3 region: CASSVTGAYEQYF. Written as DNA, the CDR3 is TGTGCCAGCAGTGTGACAGGGGCCTACGAGCAGTACTTC.

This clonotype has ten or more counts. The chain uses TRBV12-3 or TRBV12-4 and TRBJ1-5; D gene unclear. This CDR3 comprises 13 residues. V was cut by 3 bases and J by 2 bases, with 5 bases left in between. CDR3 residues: CASSFDGNQPQHF. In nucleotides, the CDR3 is TGTGCCAGCAGTTTCGATGGCAATCAGCCCCAGCATTTT.

CDR3 sequence: CASSTKLVSGTDTQYF. The CDR3 nucleotides are TGCGCCAGCAGCACCAAACTAGTAAGCGGCACAGATACGCAGTATTTT. The rearrangement links TRBV5-1 to TRBJ2-3, with a weak D call TRBD2 (5 bases). The V end was cut by 4 bases, the J end by 1 base, with 16 bases between. The CDR3 runs 16 residues. Germline V gene data show CDR1 as SGHRS and CDR2 as YFSETQ.

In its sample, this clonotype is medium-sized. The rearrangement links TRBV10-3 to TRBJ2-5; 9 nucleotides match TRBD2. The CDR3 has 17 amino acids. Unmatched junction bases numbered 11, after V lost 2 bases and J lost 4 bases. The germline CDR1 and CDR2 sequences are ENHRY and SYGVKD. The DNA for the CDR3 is TGTGCCATCAGTGAGAGCACACCAGCGGGGGGAAGAGAGACCCAGTACTTC. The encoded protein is CAISESTPAGGRETQYF.

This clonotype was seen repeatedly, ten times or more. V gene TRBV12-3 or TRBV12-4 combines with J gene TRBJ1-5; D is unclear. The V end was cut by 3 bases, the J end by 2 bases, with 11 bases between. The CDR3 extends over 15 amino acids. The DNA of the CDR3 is TGTGCCAGCAGTTTGATGGGTGCGGGCAATCAGCCCCAGCATTTT. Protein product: CASSLMGAGNQPQHF.

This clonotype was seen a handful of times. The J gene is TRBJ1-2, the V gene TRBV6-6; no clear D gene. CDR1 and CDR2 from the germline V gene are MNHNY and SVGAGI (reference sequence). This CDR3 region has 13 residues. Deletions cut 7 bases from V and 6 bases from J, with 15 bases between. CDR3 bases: TGTGCCAGCACCCCACTGGTTAGTGATGGCTACACCTTC. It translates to CASTPLVSDGYTF.

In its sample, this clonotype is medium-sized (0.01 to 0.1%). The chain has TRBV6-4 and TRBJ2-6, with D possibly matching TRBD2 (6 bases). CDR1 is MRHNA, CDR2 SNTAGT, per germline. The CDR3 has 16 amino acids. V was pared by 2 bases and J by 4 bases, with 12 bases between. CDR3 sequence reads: CASSDRPGDGANVLTF. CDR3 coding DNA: TGTGCCAGCAGTGACCGTCCGGGGGACGGGGCCAACGTCCTGACTTTC.

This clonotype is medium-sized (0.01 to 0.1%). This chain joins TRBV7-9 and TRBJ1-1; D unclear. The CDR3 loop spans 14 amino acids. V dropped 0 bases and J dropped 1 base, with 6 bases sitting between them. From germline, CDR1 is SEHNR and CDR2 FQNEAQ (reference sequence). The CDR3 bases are TGTGCCAGCAGCTTAGCGGCGGGGAACACTGAAGCTTTCTTT. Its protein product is CASSLAAGNTEAFF.

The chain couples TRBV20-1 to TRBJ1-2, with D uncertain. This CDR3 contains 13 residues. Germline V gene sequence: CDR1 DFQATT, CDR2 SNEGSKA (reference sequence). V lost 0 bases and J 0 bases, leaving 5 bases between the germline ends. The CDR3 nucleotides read TGCAGTGCTAGAGATAAGGCTAACTATGGCTACACCTTC. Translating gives CSARDKANYGYTF.

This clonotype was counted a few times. CDR3 region: CASSLTGDALYTEAFF. DNA of the CDR3: TGTGCCAGCAGCTTGACAGGGGACGCGCTCTACACTGAAGCTTTCTTT. V and J are TRBV13 and TRBJ1-1; 8 nucleotides align to TRBD1. Germline-derived CDR1 and CDR2 are PRHDT and FYEKMQ (reference sequence). V was clipped by 3 bases and J by 3 bases; unmatched bases: 9. CDR3 length: 16 residues. Variable domain in full (rest from reference TRBV13 and TRBJ1-1): AAGVIQSPRHLIKEKRETATLKCYPIPRHDTVYWYQQGPGQDPQFLISFYEKMQSDKGSIPDRFSAQQFSDYHSELNMSSLELGDSALYFCASSLTGDALYTEAFFGQGTRLTVV.

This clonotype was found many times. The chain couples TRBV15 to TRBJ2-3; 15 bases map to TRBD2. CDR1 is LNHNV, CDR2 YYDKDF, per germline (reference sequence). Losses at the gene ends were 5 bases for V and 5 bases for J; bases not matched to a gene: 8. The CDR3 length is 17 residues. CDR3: CATSDRRTSGGVDTQYF. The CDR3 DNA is TGTGCCACCAGCGACCGTCGGACTAGCGGGGGGGTAGATACGCAGTATTTT. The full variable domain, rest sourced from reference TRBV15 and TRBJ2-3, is DAMVIQNPRYQVTQFGKPVTLSCSQTLNHNVMYWYQQKSSQAPKLLFHYYDKDFNNEADTPDNFQSRRPNTSFCFLDIRSPGLGDTAMYLCATSDRRTSGGVDTQYFGPGTRLTVL.

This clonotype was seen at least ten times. The CDR3 loop reads CASSLDLAGPDTQYF. The CDR3 nucleotides are TGCGCCAGCAGCTTGGATCTAGCGGGACCAGATACGCAGTATTTT. V and J are TRBV5-1 and TRBJ2-3; 9 nucleotides match TRBD2. Germline V CDR1 and CDR2: SGHRS, YFSETQ. The CDR3 extends over 15 amino acids. V shed 0 bases and J 4 bases; nucleotides not matched to a gene: 3.

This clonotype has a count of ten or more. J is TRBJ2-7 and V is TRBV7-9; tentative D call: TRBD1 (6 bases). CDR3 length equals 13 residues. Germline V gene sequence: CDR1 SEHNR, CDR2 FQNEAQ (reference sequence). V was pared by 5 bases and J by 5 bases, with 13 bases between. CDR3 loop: CASSPWDTNEQYF. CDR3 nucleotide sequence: TGTGCCAGCAGCCCCTGGGACACGAACGAGCAGTACTTC.

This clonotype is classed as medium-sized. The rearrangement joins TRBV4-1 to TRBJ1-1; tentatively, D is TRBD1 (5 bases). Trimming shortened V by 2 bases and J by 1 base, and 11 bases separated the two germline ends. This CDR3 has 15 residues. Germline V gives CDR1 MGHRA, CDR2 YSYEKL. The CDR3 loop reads CASSQTGGWNTEAFF. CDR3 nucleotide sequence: TGCGCCAGCAGCCAAACAGGAGGATGGAACACTGAAGCTTTCTTT.